This T cell receptor beta chain was observed in a study of OX40 agonist ivuxolimab in advanced cancers. Overall study results and limits: Low normalized T-cell clonal expansion was additionally recorded for some nonresponders.

Profiled with immunoSEQ multiplex PCR; TCRdb holds only in-frame clones, not every one. The sample holds more than 45,000 clones, about 82% seen once. The CDR3 contains 15 residues. The germline gives CDR1 LNHDA, CDR2 SQIVND (reference sequence). Between the trimmed V and J ends, which lost 5 bases and 0 bases, there was a span of 13 bases. Concerning this clone: The antigen is unknown.

The chain is built from TRBV19 and TRBJ1-1, with D perhaps TRBD1 (5 bases). The sample was CD4+ or CD8+ T cells sorted from blood, taken in a trial of the OX40 agonist ivuxolimab. The sequence was obtained from an adult with an advanced solid tumor such as melanoma, head and neck, liver or kidney cancer. CDR3 protein: CASSFRALMNTEAFF. CDR3 sequence (DNA): TGTGCCAGTAGTTTCAGGGCCCTGATGAACACTGAAGCTTTCTTT.